Given below is one T cell receptor beta chain in context. The clone's antigen remains unknown. Nothing much larger sits one base from this clone, and base qualities are not available. The sample originates from a study of shared clonotypes between healthy human individuals (dated by TCRdb to 2020 to 2022). Background for the entire study: The cohort comprised a couple of women and a few men aged 18 to 49 years. Per donor, three plates each were used for CD4 naive and CD4 memory, two for CD8 naive, and one for CD8 memory. The study deeply sequenced blood TCR repertoires of about 5 healthy adults to estimate repertoire size and the extent of clonotype sharing between individuals. Different laboratories and diverse techniques were used to prepare libraries and sequence TCR repertoires, to increase sequencing depth and limit assay-specific biases. Leukapheresis yielded between about 0.94 and 8.9 billion PBMCs per donor.

The donors were healthy, HIV-negative adults with no recently reported acute infections or vaccinations. Every donor was a Caucasian adult living in Nashville, Tennessee, USA. Magnetic negative selection was used to enrich CD4+ T cells, after which naive cells were positively selected on CD45RA and the negative fraction became the memory subset. Blood was collected by leukapheresis, and PBMCs were isolated by Ficoll-Histopaque density gradient centrifugation and then cryopreserved in liquid nitrogen vapor phase. Purity and quantity of every magnetically sorted T cell population were checked by analytical flow cytometry. Genomic DNA was isolated from each sorted fraction and quantified by UV absorbance on a Nanodrop 2000c. What the authors observed across the whole study: Even with the large sequencing depth, rarefaction of the sorted-subset datasets indicated that sequencing was incomplete. Based on pairwise subsampling, the degree of clonotype sharing among donors was expected to be affected by sequencing depth. Sharing across several donors was observed for about 5% of naive CD4, around 3.5% of naive CD8, 2.3% of memory CD4, and over 0.3% of memory CD8 clonotypes. Because the study included a small number of donors, the genetic and exposure-history diversity represented was limited. Estimated clonotype richness was generally larger for naive than for memory subsets. Sampling was limited to blood, and TCR repertoires in tissue likely differ from TCR repertoires in blood. Higher generation probabilities were observed for clonotypes shared by all four sorted-subset donors than for non-shared clonotypes.

TCR CDR3 regions were amplified from genomic DNA by multiplex PCR using the deep immunoSEQ assay. Extracted genomic DNA from each cell subset was distributed evenly across all wells of several immunoSEQ 96-well plates, and each plate was treated as a replicate. For sorted subsets, each replicate PCR was loaded with approximately 190 ng genomic DNA, equivalent to 30,000 or so T cell genomes. Purified libraries were quantified with a Qubit 3.0 fluorometer, sized on a Bioanalyzer 2100, and re-quantified with the KAPA Library Quantification kit. Each immunoSEQ 96-well plate was sequenced on its own single-read 150-cycle Illumina NextSeq 550 flow cell. Turning to the authors' computational methods: Because the immunoSEQ output included only junctional sequences and no quality scores, the filtering could not be the same as the filtering used for full-length reads. Sequences were annotated with PyIR, a Python wrapper for IgBLAST v1.9, and V/J genes and CDR3 were assigned using IMGT germline references. Reads were removed for weak V/J assignments (E-value above 1e-6), missing CDR3, stop codons, out-of-frame junctions, or ambiguous translated residues. V3J clonotypes were defined as sequences sharing an identical inferred V gene, J gene, and CDR3 amino acid sequence. The percentage overlap between two repertoires was calculated by dividing the number of shared unique clonotypes by the size of the smaller repertoire. Three approaches were used to assess repertoire richness: RTK rarefaction, the Chao1 estimator, and Recon v2.1 estimates of unobserved clonotypes. OLGA was used to compute generation probabilities for all TCRbeta clonotypes that the gDNA method yielded from four donors. The table comes from immuneACCESS by way of TCRdb, which keeps in-frame sequences with V and J called. Part of the clones is missing from these tables; in studies checked, under half for an unresolved V gene and the rest for unknown reasons. V, J and clone size are those of that table, while D and trimming were read from the DNA. The sample table records around 980,000 clones; roughly 74% of these occur just once. The ten biggest clones cover 0.55% to 0.7% of the sample.

This TCR was recovered from a man younger than 35 in good health. Some clones in this sample may be carry-over from other donors' samples. The source material was memory CD4+ T cells from PBMCs. This specimen's cell subset or site label, interpreted: CD45RA-negative fraction.

The DNA sequence is given as TGCGCCAGCAAGAGGGGGCCCACAGATACGCAGTATTTT. Translated, this is CASKRGPTDTQYF. The chain is encoded by TRBV5-1 joined to TRBJ2-3, and 7 bases in between align with TRBD1. CDR1 SGHRS and CDR2 YFSETQ were looked up in the germline V gene. The CDR3 spans 13 residues, from the cysteine through the phenylalanine. The CDR3 DNA has 39 bases and is translated from base 1. V and J are trimmed by 6 bases and 2 bases, and the gene matches miss 3 bases of the junction.